One and the same sample provided the 18 T cell receptor beta chains below, sequenced in a study of blood T cell repertoires in COVID-19. Sequencing used immunoSEQ multiplex PCR; TCRdb keeps in-frame clones, though not all of them. The table has about 59,000 clones, about 91% seen once. Sequencing was performed on peripheral blood. Every receptor here comes from a woman over 75 with active COVID-19.

The V call is TRBV7-8, the J call TRBJ2-2, with D possibly TRBD2 on 7 matching bases. The V end lost 4 bases, the J end lost 0 bases, and 15 bases lay between the germline ends. The CDR3 loop spans 17 amino acids. CDR1 SGHVS and CDR2 FQNEAQ come from the germline V gene. CDR3 protein: CASSSSRGAPNTGELFF. CDR3 coding DNA: TGTGCCAGCAGCTCCTCCCGGGGGGCCCCGAACACCGGGGAGCTGTTTTTT.

The chain links TRBV6-6 to TRBJ1-1, with 8 bases matching TRBD1. The CDR3 runs to 14 residues. Germline lookup yields CDR1 MNHNY and CDR2 SVGAGI (reference sequence). J lost 4 bases, V lost 6 bases, and 7 bases had no gene match. CDR3 DNA sequence: TGTGCCAGCAGCCAACAGACAGGGGTCACTGAAGCTTTCTTT. This translates into CASSQQTGVTEAFF.

This clone has just a few counts. The V and J genes are TRBV29-1 and TRBJ2-3, with D perhaps matching TRBD2 (6 bases). This CDR3 spans 14 amino acids. In germline, CDR1 is SQVTM, CDR2 ANQGSEA. V was cut by 4 bases and J by 5 bases, with 16 bases left in between. CDR3 sequence reads: CSVGASRGGDTQYF. CDR3 nucleotides: TGCAGCGTTGGGGCCTCGCGGGGAGGAGATACGCAGTATTTT.

The chain carries TRBV27 and TRBJ2-3; the match to TRBD2 covers 11 bases. There are 15 residues in the CDR3. Trimming at V came to 3 bases and at J to 4 bases, leaving 3 bases not matched to a gene. Per the germline V gene, CDR1 is MNHEY and CDR2 is SMNVEV (reference sequence). The CDR3 protein is CASSFSGGAPDTQYF. The CDR3 DNA follows: TGTGCCAGCAGTTTTAGCGGGGGGGCCCCAGATACGCAGTATTTT.

The J gene is TRBJ1-5, the V gene TRBV4-2; 11 bases fit TRBD1. CDR1 and CDR2 (germline): LGHNA, YNFKEQ. Trimming cost V 4 bases and J 8 bases; bases outside gene matches: 7. The CDR3 is made up of 15 amino acids. Here the CDR3 DNA reads TGTGCCAGCAGCCCCCAGGACAGGGGGCAAGAGCCCCAGCATTTT. Translation: CASSPQDRGQEPQHF.

V gene TRBV6-2 or TRBV6-3 combines with J gene TRBJ1-2, with D maybe TRBD1 (5 bases). Trimming pared 0 bases from V and 6 bases from J, leaving 11 bases between. The CDR3 spans 14 residues. Germline loops: CDR1 MNHEY, CDR2 SVGEGT. This chain's CDR3 is CASSYSKGMHGYTF. The CDR3, as DNA: TGTGCCAGCAGTTACTCTAAGGGGATGCATGGCTACACCTTC.

V usage is TRBV4-3 and J usage is TRBJ1-5; possibly TRBD1 for D (5 bases). V was clipped by 0 bases and J by 1 base, with 10 bases between them. The CDR3 consists of 16 residues. Germline V gene data show CDR1 as LGHNA and CDR2 as YSLEER. The CDR3 DNA reads TGCGCCAGCAGCCAAGAGCGGGGGTTGAGCAATCAGCCCCAGCATTTT. It yields the protein CASSQERGLSNQPQHF.

This chain joins TRBV3-1 (or the pseudogene TRBV3-2) and TRBJ1-5, with D maybe TRBD1 (5 bases). Germline V gene lookup returns CDR1 LGHDT and CDR2 YNNKEL (reference sequence). Trimming took 0 bases from V and 7 from J, leaving 13 bases between them. CDR3 size: 15 residues. The CDR3 loop is CASSQDWGDGQPQHF. CDR3 DNA sequence: TGTGCCAGCAGCCAAGATTGGGGGGATGGCCAGCCCCAGCATTTT.

V and J are TRBV6-6 and TRBJ2-5; D remains ambiguous. V gave up 8 bases and J gave up 2 bases, with 18 bases separating them. This CDR3 comprises 15 residues. CDR1 is MNHNY and CDR2 is SVGAGI in the germline V gene (reference sequence). CDR3 loop: CASRSFRPRQETQYF. CDR3 coding DNA: TGTGCCAGCCGGAGTTTCCGCCCTAGGCAAGAGACCCAGTACTTC.

The chain carries TRBV4-2 and TRBJ1-4; D not certain. CDR1 LGHNA and CDR2 YNFKEQ come from the germline V gene. The V end was cut by 0 bases, the J end by 7 bases, with 24 bases between. The CDR3 runs to 19 residues. The CDR3 reads CASSQDDTGPSTISEKLFF. Written as DNA, the CDR3 is TGTGCCAGCAGCCAAGATGATACTGGTCCGTCGACTATATCTGAAAAACTGTTTTTT.

The chain joins TRBV7-9 to TRBJ2-3; unclear D gene. The CDR3 extends over 14 amino acids. Germline loops: CDR1 SEHNR, CDR2 FQNEAQ (reference sequence). V was shortened by 2 bases and J by 4 bases, with 10 bases between the two germline ends. The CDR3 DNA reads as TGTGCCAGCAGCTTATTGTACGAGGCAGATACGCAGTATTTT. This translates into CASSLLYEADTQYF.

The chain recombines TRBV6-5 with TRBJ2-4, with unresolved D. The germline gives CDR1 MNHEY, CDR2 SVGAGI. Between the trimmed V and J ends, which lost 7 bases and 0 bases, there was a span of 7 bases. The CDR3 runs 13 residues. CDR3 sequence reads: CASKGEAKNIQYF. DNA for the CDR3: TGTGCCAGCAAAGGAGAAGCCAAAAACATTCAGTACTTC.

The chain links TRBV21-1 to TRBJ1-3; the listed D gene, TRBD1, was not tested against the DNA. TRBV21-1 is deemed a pseudogene. The CDR3 is 12 residues long. Here the CDR3 reads CASSKSRGTIYF. In DNA form, the CDR3 reads TGTGCCAGCAGCAAATCCAGGGGAACCATATATTTT.

The chain couples TRBV19 to TRBJ2-1; 10 bases agree with TRBD2. This CDR3 has 19 amino acids. The trim removed 0 bases at V and 4 bases at J, leaving 12 bases unmatched. Germline V gene sequence: CDR1 LNHDA, CDR2 SQIVND (reference sequence). The CDR3 nucleotides read TGTGCCAGTAGTATAGACGGGGAGGGTTGGACTAGCGGATACAATGAGCAGTTCTTC. This gives the protein CASSIDGEGWTSGYNEQFF.

The chain carries TRBV18 and TRBJ2-7, with a possible D match to TRBD1 (6 bases). Between the trimmed V and J ends, which lost 2 bases and 6 bases, there was a span of 11 bases. Germline V gene data show CDR1 as KGHSH and CDR2 as LQKENI. The CDR3 has 13 amino acids. As DNA, the CDR3 is TGTGCCAGCTCACCATTACAGGGCGGCGAGCAGTACTTC. Translating gives CASSPLQGGEQYF.

In this sample, this clone turned up once. The chain has TRBV9 and TRBJ1-3; D may be TRBD1 (5 bases). The germline V and J ends were trimmed by 5 bases and 0 bases, with 15 bases remaining between them. The CDR3 runs to 16 residues. Germline loops: CDR1 SGDLS, CDR2 YYNGEE. CDR3 bases: TGTGCCAGCAGTTTCGACAGACTGAGCTCTGGAAACACCATATATTTT. It specifies CASSFDRLSSGNTIYF.

V gene TRBV4-1 combines with J gene TRBJ2-5, with 16 bases lining up with TRBD2. This CDR3 comprises 19 residues. Germline lookup yields CDR1 MGHRA and CDR2 YSYEKL. With V trimmed by 3 bases and J by 0 bases, 7 bases remained unmatched. CDR3 loop: CASSHPGLAGGPNQETQYF. The CDR3 nucleotides are TGCGCCAGCAGCCACCCGGGACTAGCGGGGGGGCCGAACCAAGAGACCCAGTACTTC.

CDR3 in DNA: TGTGCCAGCAGTGGCTTTAGAGACACCGGGGAGCTGTTTTTT. Amino acid sequence: CASSGFRDTGELFF. J is TRBJ2-2 and V is TRBV2, with no clear D. Germline V gene sequence: CDR1 SNHLY, CDR2 FYNNEI. V lost 4 bases and J lost 3, with 9 bases in between. This CDR3 spans 14 amino acids. Full variable domain (missing parts from reference TRBV2 and TRBJ2-2): EPEVTQTPSHQVTQMGQEVILRCVPISNHLYFYWYRQILGQKVEFLVSFYNNEISEKSEIFDDQFSVERPDGSNFTLKIRSTKLEDSAMYFCASSGFRDTGELFFGEGSRLTVL.